This T cell receptor beta chain is from a study of Graves' ophthalmopathy and Graves' hyperthyroidism (dated 2018 in TCRdb). Background for the entire study: Peripheral blood was collected before any treatment was given, at the time of initial diagnosis. To explore V-J signatures that distinguish ophthalmopathy from hyperthyroidism, a discovery set of 100 patients was enrolled, made up of around 44 with ophthalmopathy and roughly 57 with stable hyperthyroidism. Once sampling was done, hyperthyroidism patients were given methimazole at a starting dose of 30 mg daily, while ophthalmopathy patients were given high-dose intravenous methylprednisolone. An independent validation cohort was composed of some 19 hyperthyroidism patients and about 17 patients who later progressed from hyperthyroidism to ophthalmopathy. TCR beta repertoire signatures were used to distinguish Graves' ophthalmopathy from Graves' hyperthyroidism and to predict progression to ophthalmopathy. In a handful of hyperthyroidism patients, the T-cell repertoires found in thyroid tissue were compared with those found in blood. In total, approximately 140 blood samples were TCR-sequenced: approximately 40 ophthalmopathy, around 75 hyperthyroidism and about 17 hyperthyroidism-to-ophthalmopathy patients. The approximately 97 discovery patients were randomly divided into training and test sets at a 7:3 ratio.

A patient counted as having stable hyperthyroidism if there was no progression to ophthalmopathy within 18 months of follow-up. Patients with hyperthyroidism were aged 18 to 65 years, had been newly diagnosed, and had a disease duration of less than 2 months. Patients were excluded if they had other autoimmune diseases, uncontrolled infections, pregnancy or lactation. Diagnosis was based on clinical symptoms, serum thyroxine, TRAb, thyroid ultrasound and orbital computed tomography. Ficoll-Paque density gradient centrifugation was used to isolate PBMCs from approximately 10 ml of fresh peripheral blood. Total RNA was extracted using Trizol reagent, and RNA quality was checked on an Agilent 2100 Bioanalyzer. CDR1 and CDR2 are read off the germline V gene as MNHGY and SVAAGI. From the cysteine up to the phenylalanine, the CDR3 has a length of 18 residues. Of the read, only the CDR3 DNA is kept; its 54 bases are in frame from base 1. The V end loses 6 bases and the J end loses 0 bases, and a stretch of 20 bases separates them.

A remark on this clonotype: The clone's antigen remains unknown. No base qualities exist here, and no much larger clone lies one base off it.

For repertoire sequencing, the TCR beta CDR3 regions were amplified from RNA transcripts. A first-round RT-PCR used HTBI primers with the Qiagen OneStep RT-PCR kit, followed by a second-round multiplex PCR, size selection and purification. The libraries underwent paired-end sequencing with 100 bp reads on an Illumina HiSeq2000. In the authors' own workflow: SOAPnuke was used for read processing, and reads with adapters, uncalled bases, a mean Phred below 15, or no exact constant-primer or identifier match were discarded. High-quality paired reads were merged with COPE v1.2.5. Each unique nucleotide sequence was treated as a clonotype, and MiTCR v1.1 was used to align the clonotypes to the IMGT TRB V, D and J references. The analysis was limited to V-J combinations with a frequency above 0.0001, which together covered more than 99% of repertoires. A TCR clonal expansion and chaos score per V-J combination was defined as the ratio of F50 clonal expansion to chaos observed in the TCRdist matrix. Welch's t-statistics and random forest were used to reduce features to approximately 13 V-J combinations, which were fed into a naive Bayes classifier. The similarity between thyroid and blood repertoires was quantified using the Morisita-Horn index. Clones were called with MiXCR by TCRdb after fastp trimmed the public reads at Q25, and only in-frame beta chains were retained. Rows merge per CDR3 protein into single entries with the most common DNA and genes. The V and J calls here are based on TCRdb, not the publication. In all, the sample holds hundreds of thousands of distinct CDR3 sequences, and roughly 20% of those were seen once. The ten largest clones represent approximately 6.9% of the sample.

Broad study findings and their caveats: Most of the expanded thyroid clonotypes with a frequency above 0.001 were also detected in blood, and it was suggested that the thyroid immune response may be reflected by blood repertoires. No statistical method was used to set the sample size in advance, and the investigators knew which group each participant was assigned to. In validation, the model predicted ophthalmopathy progression with 55% to 71% sensitivity and approximately 75% specificity; eleven to twelve predicted patients were CT-confirmed with GO in a median of 6.5 months. The 13-signature model separated ophthalmopathy from stable hyperthyroidism with 87.88% sensitivity and around 84% specificity in cross-validation, and 80%/75% in the test set.

The chain couples TRBV6-9 to TRBJ2-2, with the D gene too uncertain to name. Sequencing was done on a sample of peripheral blood. This clonotype originated in a woman aged 18-29 years with stable Graves' hyperthyroidism. Some clones in this sample may be carry-over from other donors' samples. Donor details come from another sample of the same person, matched by shared clones. At the DNA level, the sequence is TGTGCCAGCAGCCTCCAAGCCGGCCCGTTCGCGAACACCGGGGAGCTGTTTTTT. This yields the protein CASSLQAGPFANTGELFF.